This is a list of T cell receptor beta chains from one sample in a study of blood T cells in healthy people across ages. TCRdb redid the calling of the 5' RACE reads with MiXCR, one entry per CDR3 protein. In the table there are 600,000 to 800,000 distinct CDR3 sequences, roughly half of which are singletons. The sequencing input was blood. Source of these receptors: an elderly woman in good health. CDR3s include the opening cysteine and the closing phenylalanine or tryptophan. Each record gives: D gene, clone size, J gene, V gene, CDR3 protein, CDR3 DNA. D genes are given only for firm matches. Clone size is stated in some rows and not others, as once, few, many or a class when expanded.

d_call: .
clone_size: .
j_call: TRBJ2-7
v_call: TRBV12-3/TRBV12-4
cdr3_aa: CASSRDSNLYEQYF
cdr3_nt: TGTGCCAGCAGTCGAGACTCGAATCTCTACGAGCAGTACTTC

d_call: .
clone_size: few
j_call: TRBJ2-7
v_call: TRBV6-2/TRBV6-3
cdr3_aa: CASRRASSYNEQYF
cdr3_nt: TGTGCCAGCCGCCGCGCCAGCTCCTACAATGAGCAGTACTTC

d_call: TRBD1
clone_size: many
j_call: TRBJ1-5
v_call: TRBV6-5
cdr3_aa: CASSSGTGSQPQHF
cdr3_nt: TGTGCCAGCAGTTCGGGGACAGGAAGCCAGCCCCAGCATTTT

d_call: TRBD2
clone_size: many
j_call: TRBJ2-1
v_call: TRBV5-1
cdr3_aa: CASSLERASGSSYNEQFF
cdr3_nt: TGCGCCAGCAGCTTGGAGAGGGCTAGCGGGAGTTCCTACAATGAGCAGTTCTTC

d_call: TRBD2
clone_size: .
j_call: TRBJ2-1
v_call: TRBV4-3
cdr3_aa: CASSQVLADEQFF
cdr3_nt: TGCGCCAGCAGCCAGGTACTAGCGGATGAGCAGTTCTTC

d_call: .
clone_size: once
j_call: TRBJ1-1
v_call: TRBV2
cdr3_aa: CASGGRGPPNTEAFF
cdr3_nt: TGTGCCAGCGGAGGCCGGGGGCCCCCCAACACTGAAGCTTTCTTT

d_call: TRBD2
clone_size: .
j_call: TRBJ2-5
v_call: TRBV27
cdr3_aa: CASSLCVLGPSGRDPYQETQYF
cdr3_nt: TGTGCCAGCAGTTTATGTGTCCTTGGGCCTAGCGGGAGAGACCCGTACCAAGAGACCCAGTACTTC

d_call: .
clone_size: many
j_call: TRBJ2-3
v_call: TRBV20-1
cdr3_aa: CSTRRVDTQYF
cdr3_nt: TGCAGTACTAGACGGGTAGATACGCAGTATTTT

d_call: .
clone_size: .
j_call: TRBJ2-1
v_call: TRBV7-2
cdr3_aa: CASTRPEYNEQFF
cdr3_nt: TGTGCCAGCACCAGGCCGGAGTACAATGAGCAGTTCTTC

d_call: .
clone_size: many
j_call: TRBJ2-1
v_call: TRBV9
cdr3_aa: CASSVASQSYNEQFF
cdr3_nt: TGTGCCAGCAGCGTAGCAAGTCAGTCCTACAATGAGCAGTTCTTC

d_call: .
clone_size: .
j_call: TRBJ2-2
v_call: TRBV7-9
cdr3_aa: CASSLVGVNTWELFF
cdr3_nt: TGTGCCAGCAGCTTAGTCGGGGTCAACACCTGGGAGCTGTTTTTT

d_call: TRBD2
clone_size: .
j_call: TRBJ2-7
v_call: TRBV6-6
cdr3_aa: CASSYTSGTYEQYF
cdr3_nt: TGTGCCAGCAGTTACACTAGCGGGACCTACGAGCAGTACTTC

d_call: .
clone_size: .
j_call: TRBJ2-7
v_call: TRBV7-8
cdr3_aa: CASSVFTVYEQYF
cdr3_nt: TGTGCCAGCAGCGTTTTCACGGTCTACGAGCAGTACTTC

d_call: .
clone_size: .
j_call: TRBJ2-7
v_call: TRBV30
cdr3_aa: CAWSVTTEQYF
cdr3_nt: TGTGCCTGGAGTGTAACTACAGAGCAGTACTTC

d_call: .
clone_size: once
j_call: TRBJ2-5
v_call: TRBV2
cdr3_aa: CASRPLGLGLQETQYF
cdr3_nt: TGTGCCAGCAGACCCCTCGGGTTGGGACTTCAAGAGACCCAGTACTTC

d_call: .
clone_size: many
j_call: TRBJ2-3
v_call: TRBV29-1
cdr3_aa: CSVDLAEDTQYF
cdr3_nt: TGCAGCGTTGATTTAGCGGAAGATACGCAGTATTTT

d_call: .
clone_size: few
j_call: TRBJ2-7
v_call: TRBV21-1
cdr3_aa: CASSSTGTGGEQYF
cdr3_nt: TGTGCCAGCAGCAGCACCGGGACAGGGGGTGAGCAGTACTTC

d_call: .
clone_size: many
j_call: TRBJ1-2
v_call: TRBV12-3/TRBV12-4
cdr3_aa: CASSSDRRGGYTF
cdr3_nt: TGTGCCAGCAGTTCAGACCGGCGGGGTGGCTACACCTTC

d_call: .
clone_size: many
j_call: TRBJ2-1
v_call: TRBV20-1
cdr3_aa: CSARVLEGLSNEQFF
cdr3_nt: TGCAGTGCTAGAGTGCTGGAGGGGTTGAGTAATGAGCAGTTCTTC

d_call: .
clone_size: .
j_call: TRBJ1-6
v_call: TRBV7-8
cdr3_aa: CASSAVRVGSPPHF
cdr3_nt: TGTGCCAGCAGCGCGGTGAGGGTGGGATCACCCCCCCACTTT

d_call: .
clone_size: .
j_call: TRBJ2-7
v_call: TRBV6-2/TRBV6-3
cdr3_aa: CASSTQKDRSEQYF
cdr3_nt: TGTGCCAGCAGTACCCAAAAAGATAGATCCGAGCAGTACTTC

d_call: .
clone_size: .
j_call: TRBJ2-7
v_call: TRBV7-2
cdr3_aa: CASSLVRGVSYEQYF
cdr3_nt: TGTGCCAGCAGCTTAGTAAGGGGCGTCTCTTACGAGCAGTACTTC

d_call: TRBD1
clone_size: .
j_call: TRBJ2-7
v_call: TRBV7-2
cdr3_aa: CASSLRQGALGYEQYF
cdr3_nt: TGTGCCAGCAGCTTAAGACAGGGGGCGCTTGGCTACGAGCAGTACTTC

d_call: TRBD2
clone_size: many
j_call: TRBJ2-5
v_call: TRBV4-1
cdr3_aa: CASSRTGTREETQYF
cdr3_nt: TGCGCCAGCAGCCGGACCGGGACTAGGGAAGAGACCCAGTACTTC

d_call: TRBD1
clone_size: .
j_call: TRBJ1-2
v_call: TRBV5-6
cdr3_aa: CASSLKGTEYGYTF
cdr3_nt: TGTGCCAGCAGCTTGAAAGGGACAGAGTATGGCTACACCTTC

d_call: .
clone_size: .
j_call: TRBJ2-7
v_call: TRBV19
cdr3_aa: CASSPPAVMGSSEQYF
cdr3_nt: TGTGCCAGTAGTCCCCCGGCGGTTATGGGGTCTTCCGAGCAGTACTTC

d_call: .
clone_size: .
j_call: TRBJ2-3
v_call: TRBV12-3/TRBV12-4
cdr3_aa: CASSLSGRADMQYF
cdr3_nt: TGTGCCAGCAGTTTATCGGGGCGGGCAGATATGCAGTATTTT

d_call: .
clone_size: many
j_call: TRBJ1-2
v_call: TRBV29-1
cdr3_aa: CSVGNAEGYTF
cdr3_nt: TGCAGCGTTGGGAACGCAGAGGGCTACACCTTC

d_call: TRBD1
clone_size: many
j_call: TRBJ1-1
v_call: TRBV7-2
cdr3_aa: CASSRDSTEAFF
cdr3_nt: TGTGCCAGCAGCCGGGACAGCACTGAAGCTTTCTTT

d_call: .
clone_size: .
j_call: TRBJ1-2
v_call: TRBV7-9
cdr3_aa: CASSTQSGLPHYYGYTF
cdr3_nt: TGTGCCAGCAGCACTCAATCAGGGCTCCCGCACTATTATGGCTACACCTTC

d_call: .
clone_size: .
j_call: TRBJ1-6
v_call: TRBV7-2
cdr3_aa: CASSFSITPNLPLHF
cdr3_nt: TGTGCCAGCAGCTTTTCTATTACCCCGAATTTACCCCTCCACTTT

d_call: .
clone_size: .
j_call: TRBJ1-4
v_call: TRBV5-1
cdr3_aa: CASSLESGFSEKLFF
cdr3_nt: TGCGCCAGCAGCTTGGAGTCAGGGTTTAGTGAAAAACTGTTTTTT

d_call: TRBD2
clone_size: many
j_call: TRBJ2-7
v_call: TRBV20-1
cdr3_aa: CSVEAFSGTSINEQYF
cdr3_nt: TGCAGTGTGGAGGCGTTTTCAGGGACTAGCATAAACGAGCAGTACTTC

d_call: .
clone_size: .
j_call: TRBJ1-5
v_call: TRBV12-3/TRBV12-4
cdr3_aa: CASRLDSSNQPQHF
cdr3_nt: TGTGCCAGCCGCTTGGACAGCTCAAATCAGCCCCAGCATTTT

d_call: .
clone_size: once
j_call: TRBJ1-2
v_call: TRBV20-1
cdr3_aa: CSAGRGENYGYTF
cdr3_nt: TGCAGTGCTGGAAGGGGGGAGAACTATGGCTACACCTTC

d_call: .
clone_size: many
j_call: TRBJ2-1
v_call: TRBV20-1
cdr3_aa: CSARSSSAYNEQFF
cdr3_nt: TGCAGTGCTAGGTCTAGTAGCGCCTACAATGAGCAGTTCTTC

d_call: .
clone_size: .
j_call: TRBJ1-2
v_call: TRBV7-9
cdr3_aa: CASKLAIGGYTF
cdr3_nt: TGTGCCAGCAAGCTGGCGATCGGTGGCTACACCTTC

d_call: .
clone_size: many
j_call: TRBJ2-3
v_call: TRBV6-5
cdr3_aa: CASSYRGGVADTQYF
cdr3_nt: TGTGCCAGCAGTTACAGGGGCGGGGTGGCAGATACGCAGTATTTT

d_call: .
clone_size: .
j_call: TRBJ2-1
v_call: TRBV6-1
cdr3_aa: CASSDKVYNGQFF
cdr3_nt: TGTGCCAGCAGTGATAAGGTTTACAATGGGCAGTTCTTC

d_call: .
clone_size: .
j_call: TRBJ2-2
v_call: TRBV9
cdr3_aa: CASSPSPYVATGELFF
cdr3_nt: TGTGCCAGCAGTCCCTCCCCATATGTAGCGACCGGGGAGCTGTTTTTT

d_call: .
clone_size: .
j_call: TRBJ2-3
v_call: TRBV27
cdr3_aa: CASSVGKGDTQYF
cdr3_nt: TGTGCCAGCAGTGTGGGAAAGGGGGATACGCAGTATTTT

d_call: TRBD2
clone_size: once
j_call: TRBJ2-5
v_call: TRBV4-1
cdr3_aa: CASSQDGGVWWETQYF
cdr3_nt: TGCGCCAGCAGCCAAGATGGGGGGGTTTGGTGGGAGACCCAGTACTTC

d_call: .
clone_size: many
j_call: TRBJ2-3
v_call: TRBV29-1
cdr3_aa: CSVVRSTDTQYF
cdr3_nt: TGCAGCGTTGTACGGTCTACAGATACGCAGTATTTT

d_call: TRBD2
clone_size: .
j_call: TRBJ2-5
v_call: TRBV29-1
cdr3_aa: CSVLAGGETQYF
cdr3_nt: TGCAGCGTACTAGCGGGAGGCGAGACCCAGTACTTC

d_call: .
clone_size: .
j_call: TRBJ1-3
v_call: TRBV20-1
cdr3_aa: CSARRGQSGNTIYF
cdr3_nt: TGCAGTGCTAGACGCGGGCAGTCTGGAAACACCATATATTTT

d_call: .
clone_size: .
j_call: TRBJ2-1
v_call: TRBV11-1
cdr3_aa: CASSFSNERFF
cdr3_nt: TGTGCCAGCAGCTTTTCAAATGAGCGGTTCTTC

d_call: .
clone_size: .
j_call: TRBJ2-7
v_call: TRBV5-1
cdr3_aa: CASSPREDYYEQYF
cdr3_nt: TGCGCCAGCAGCCCCCGTGAAGATTACTACGAGCAGTACTTC

d_call: TRBD1
clone_size: .
j_call: TRBJ2-7
v_call: TRBV29-1
cdr3_aa: CSVEADRGPSYEQYF
cdr3_nt: TGCAGCGTTGAAGCTGACAGGGGGCCCTCCTACGAGCAGTACTTC

d_call: TRBD1
clone_size: once
j_call: TRBJ2-5
v_call: TRBV29-1
cdr3_aa: CSVELGQGFGEQYF
cdr3_nt: TGCAGCGTTGAATTGGGACAGGGTTTTGGGGAGCAGTACTTC

d_call: TRBD2
clone_size: .
j_call: TRBJ2-3
v_call: TRBV7-9
cdr3_aa: CASSFLAGGTKDTQYF
cdr3_nt: TGTGCCAGCAGCTTTCTCGCGGGGGGGACGAAAGATACGCAGTATTTT

d_call: .
clone_size: many
j_call: TRBJ1-2
v_call: TRBV4-1
cdr3_aa: CASSQVVGTTYGYTF
cdr3_nt: TGCGCCAGCAGCCAAGTGGTTGGAACCACCTATGGCTACACCTTC

d_call: .
clone_size: .
j_call: TRBJ2-1
v_call: TRBV10-3
cdr3_aa: CAIKGDRGSYNEQFF
cdr3_nt: TGTGCCATCAAGGGGGACCGCGGCTCCTACAATGAGCAGTTCTTC

d_call: .
clone_size: .
j_call: TRBJ2-1
v_call: TRBV29-1
cdr3_aa: CSVVWERSYNEQFF
cdr3_nt: TGCAGCGTTGTGTGGGAGAGGTCTTACAATGAGCAGTTCTTC

d_call: TRBD2
clone_size: .
j_call: TRBJ2-3
v_call: TRBV7-2
cdr3_aa: CASSLLAVADTQYF
cdr3_nt: TGTGCCAGCAGCTTGCTAGCGGTGGCAGATACGCAGTATTTT

d_call: .
clone_size: once
j_call: TRBJ2-1
v_call: TRBV18
cdr3_aa: CASSPSLAGSKNEQFF
cdr3_nt: TGTGCCAGCTCACCTTCTCTGGCAGGGAGCAAAAATGAGCAGTTCTTC